The 23 T cell receptor beta chains below come from one sample, sequenced in a study of T cells after yellow fever vaccination. MiXCR, run by TCRdb on the 5' RACE reads, gives a single entry per CDR3 protein. There are about 85,000 distinct CDR3 sequences in the sample; about 14% occur only once, and approximately 25% lies in the top ten. Here the sequenced sample was CD8+ T cells not binding an NS4B(214-222) dextramer, sorted from PBMCs, taken more than 20 days after the first yellow fever vaccination. The receptors stem from a man between 18 and 35 years old who received the YFV17D yellow fever vaccine.

V is TRBV4-2 and J is TRBJ2-5, with 11 bases lining up with TRBD2. The CDR3 covers 15 residues. Germline V CDR1 and CDR2: LGHNA, YNFKEQ. V shed 3 bases, J shed 4 bases, and the junction held 4 bases outside the gene matches. The CDR3 here is CASSQETSGGETQYF. The CDR3 nucleotides are TGTGCCAGCAGCCAGGAAACTAGCGGGGGAGAGACCCAGTACTTC.

The chain combines TRBV20-1 with TRBJ2-7; 7 bases are shared with TRBD2. Germline CDR1 is DFQATT and CDR2 is SNEGSKA (reference sequence). The CDR3 extends over 14 amino acids. Trimming cost V 6 bases and J 0 bases; bases outside gene matches: 8. CDR3 residues: CSAMTSQSSYEQYF. Written as DNA, the CDR3 is TGCAGTGCCATGACTAGCCAGAGCTCCTACGAGCAGTACTTC.

A word on this clonotype: An end of the junction differs from the germline gene, which may be a read error. The chain links TRBV7-7 to TRBJ2-1; possibly TRBD1 or TRBD2 for D (5 bases each). The CDR3 has 15 residues. CDR1 and CDR2 (germline): SSHAT, FNYEAQ (reference sequence). The CDR3 reads CASSPGPSSYNEQFF. The CDR3, as DNA: TGTGCTAGCAGCCCGGGACCGAGCTCCTACAATGAGCAGTTCTTC.

This clonotype was observed a handful of times. This rearrangement joins TRBV6-5 to TRBJ2-2; D is unresolved. Trimming shortened V by 2 bases and J by 6 bases, and 13 bases separated the two germline ends. Germline values: CDR1 MNHEY, CDR2 SVGAGI. The CDR3 runs to 15 residues. The CDR3 loop is CASSYTRRGPGELFF. The CDR3 nucleotides read TGTGCCAGCAGTTACACGCGGCGAGGTCCCGGGGAGCTGTTTTTT.

This clonotype was detected many times. The V call is TRBV6-2 or TRBV6-3, the J call TRBJ2-3; the match to TRBD2 covers 9 bases. Germline V gives CDR1 MNHEY, CDR2 SVGEGT. V gave up 5 bases and J gave up 4 bases; unmatched junction bases: 10. The CDR3 covers 16 residues. The CDR3 DNA is TGTGCCAGCAGTCGACCCCCGGGCGGGGGGGCAGATACGCAGTATTTT. The encoded protein is CASSRPPGGGADTQYF.

This clonotype occurred a few times. The V call is TRBV4-1, the J call TRBJ2-3; 10 bases line up with TRBD2. Germline-derived CDR1 and CDR2 are MGHRA and YSYEKL. With V trimmed by 3 bases and J by 0 bases, 3 bases remained unmatched. CDR3 length: 16 amino acids. The CDR3 loop reads CASSHPLAGSTDTQYF. In DNA form, the CDR3 reads TGCGCCAGCAGCCACCCACTAGCGGGAAGCACAGATACGCAGTATTTT.

The rearrangement links TRBV6-5 to TRBJ1-2; D is ambiguous. This CDR3 has 12 amino acids. V gave up 8 bases and J gave up 8 bases, with 15 bases separating them. CDR1 is MNHEY, CDR2 SVGAGI, per germline. CDR3 sequence: CASGPTLNGYTF. In nucleotides, the CDR3 is TGTGCCAGCGGCCCGACTTTAAACGGCTACACCTTC.

The CDR3 region has the DNA TGCGCCAGCAGTTGGTTTCCCTCTAGCACAGATACGCAGTATTTT. Translating gives CASSWFPSSTDTQYF. This chain joins TRBV10-2 and TRBJ2-3; D is unclear. V was trimmed by 5 bases and J by 0 bases, leaving 12 bases between them. CDR1 and CDR2 from the germline V gene are WSHSY and SAAADI. The CDR3 runs 15 residues.

The V call is TRBV3-1, the J call TRBJ1-1; D might be TRBD1 (5 bases). The V end was cut by 4 bases, the J end by 0 bases, with 9 bases between. The V gene's germline CDR1 is LGHDT and CDR2 YNNKEL (reference sequence). This CDR3 is 14 amino acids long. CDR3 DNA: TGTGCCAGCAGCCCGGGGGTTATGAACACTGAAGCTTTCTTT. Its protein product is CASSPGVMNTEAFF.

This clonotype was seen only a few times. This chain joins TRBV4-2 and TRBJ2-5; 11 nucleotides match TRBD2. The CDR3 runs to 17 residues. Looked up from germline, CDR1 is LGHNA and CDR2 is YNFKEQ. Trimming took 5 bases from V and 3 from J; bases not matched to a gene: 11. CDR3 DNA sequence: TGTGCCAGCAGCTCTCGGACTAGCGGGCTTTCAGAAGAGACCCAGTACTTC. Translation: CASSSRTSGLSEETQYF.

The chain carries TRBV19 and TRBJ2-1, with 8 bases matching TRBD1. The germline gives CDR1 LNHDA, CDR2 SQIVND (reference sequence). V lost 1 base to trimming and J lost 8 bases; unmatched junction nucleotides: 4. The CDR3 is 14 residues long. The CDR3 bases are TGTGCCAGTAGTATAGTGGGGACAGGAGATGAGCAGTTCTTC. Amino acid sequence: CASSIVGTGDEQFF.

Only a few counts were recorded for this clonotype. The chain recombines TRBV3-1 with TRBJ1-1; weak D call: TRBD1 (5 bases). The CDR3 covers 13 residues. The germline V gene has CDR1 LGHDT and CDR2 YNNKEL (reference sequence). Trimming shortened V by 0 bases and J by 9 bases, and 11 bases separated the two germline ends. The CDR3 spells CASSQDFGTQAFF. DNA for the CDR3: TGTGCCAGCAGCCAAGATTTCGGGACTCAAGCTTTCTTT.

This clonotype was detected a few times. The rearrangement links TRBV6-2 or TRBV6-3 to TRBJ2-5; perhaps TRBD1 as D (5 bases). The CDR3 loop spans 14 amino acids. Trimming took 0 bases from V and 5 from J, leaving 10 bases between them. Germline values: CDR1 MNHEY, CDR2 SVGEGT. Here the CDR3 DNA reads TGTGCCAGCAGTTACTCCGCAGGGTCGGAGACCCAGTACTTC. Translating gives CASSYSAGSETQYF.

For this clonotype: No conserved phenylalanine or tryptophan ends this CDR3, so it is likely a read error. The DNA for the CDR3 is TGTGCCAGCAGGCTGCGACAGGGGGCCGGGGAGCTGTTTTCT. As protein: CASRLRQGAGELFS. The V call is TRBV6-1, the J call TRBJ2-2; 9 bases are shared with TRBD1. The trim removed 6 bases at V and 6 bases at J, leaving 5 bases unmatched. Germline CDR1 MNHNS, CDR2 SASEGT. This CDR3 comprises 14 residues.

This chain links TRBV29-1 with TRBJ2-7; TRBD1 matches at 7 bases. The CDR3 extends over 12 amino acids. The V and J ends lost 7 bases and 1 base, in that order; junction bases with no gene match: 4. In germline, CDR1 is SQVTM, CDR2 ANQGSEA. The CDR3 DNA is TGCAGCGCCTCGGACAGGTCCTACGAGCAGTACTTC. It codes for CSASDRSYEQYF.

V and J are TRBV5-1 and TRBJ2-2; D is ambiguous. This CDR3 is built from 11 residues. The V gene's germline CDR1 is SGHRS and CDR2 YFSETQ. V was clipped by 7 bases and J by 0 bases, with 1 base between them. The CDR3: CASANTGELFF. The CDR3 coding sequence is TGCGCCAGCGCGAACACCGGGGAGCTGTTTTTT. Together with reference TRBV5-1 and TRBJ2-2, the CDR3 gives the full variable domain: KAGVTQTPRYLIKTRGQQVTLSCSPISGHRSVSWYQQTPGQGLQFLFEYFSETQRNKGNFPGRFSGRQFSNSRSEMNVSTLELGDSALYLCASANTGELFFGEGSRLTVL.

This clonotype was found a few times. The V and J genes are TRBV4-1 and TRBJ1-2; TRBD1 aligns across 8 bases. The CDR3 runs to 11 residues. Germline lookup yields CDR1 MGHRA and CDR2 YSYEKL. Trimming took 8 bases from V and 8 from J; bases not matched to a gene: 4. CDR3 coding DNA: TGCGCCAGCTCAGGGGGCTGGGGCTACACCTTC. The encoded protein is CASSGGWGYTF.

The sample holds a few counts of this clonotype. The CDR3 DNA follows: TGTGCCAGCAGTTTTCGCCTGGGGAGAGGACGGGCAAACTATGGCTACACCTTC. Translation: CASSFRLGRGRANYGYTF. The chain links TRBV28 to TRBJ1-2, with no clear D. This CDR3 has 18 amino acids. Trimming took off 3 bases at V and 2 bases at J, with 22 bases between the two ends. Germline values: CDR1 MDHEN, CDR2 SYDVKM.

This clonotype appeared a few times. V is TRBV7-2 and J is TRBJ2-3, with 8 bases fitting TRBD2. Germline V gene data show CDR1 as SGHTA and CDR2 as FQGNSA. Unmatched junction bases numbered 8, after V lost 7 bases and J lost 2 bases. The CDR3 is made up of 15 amino acids. Written as DNA, the CDR3 is TGTGCCAGCACCGCCGGCGGGGGGTACACAGATACGCAGTATTTT. Translating gives CASTAGGGYTDTQYF.

In this sample, this clonotype turned up a few times. The V and J genes are TRBV14 and TRBJ1-1; TRBD1 aligns across 8 bases. CDR3 length equals 15 residues. The V gene end was trimmed by 3 bases and the J gene end by 0 bases; junction bases not matched to a gene: 3. Germline-derived CDR1 and CDR2 are SGHDN and FVKESK. CDR3 sequence reads: CASSQVTGVNTEAFF. The CDR3, as DNA: TGTGCCAGCAGCCAGGTGACAGGGGTGAACACTGAAGCTTTCTTT.

This clonotype was seen ten or more times. The chain is built from TRBV12-3 or TRBV12-4 and TRBJ2-7, with D possibly being TRBD2 (6 bases). V was trimmed by 0 bases and J by 2 bases, leaving 8 bases between them. The CDR3 is 14 amino acids. CDR3 bases: TGTGCCAGCAGTTTAGCGGGGGGAGCCTACGAGCAGTACTTC. Translated: CASSLAGGAYEQYF.

This clonotype was counted between two and nine times. The rearrangement links TRBV29-1 to TRBJ2-2; D possibly matches TRBD1 or TRBD2 (5 bases each). CDR3 size: 17 residues. The V end was cut by 1 base, the J end by 6 bases, with 21 bases between. Germline lookup yields CDR1 SQVTM and CDR2 ANQGSEA. The CDR3 protein is CSVEGRGGRFESGELFF. CDR3 nucleotides: TGCAGCGTTGAAGGCCGGGGCGGAAGGTTTGAGTCCGGGGAGCTGTTTTTT.

This clonotype was seen more than once but under ten times. The CDR3 region has the DNA TGTGCCAGCAGTCCGATCTCCTACGAGCAGTACTTC. It is translated as CASSPISYEQYF. This chain connects TRBV6-5 to TRBJ2-7; D is ambiguous. This CDR3 is 12 amino acids long. The V end lost 5 bases, the J end lost 0 bases, and 5 bases lay between the germline ends. CDR1 and CDR2 from the germline V gene are MNHEY and SVGAGI.